This T cell receptor (beta chain) was found in a study of T cells in Graves' hyperthyroidism and ophthalmopathy. Study-level results: From stable hyperthyroidism, ophthalmopathy was set apart by a 13 V-J model. Blood also showed most of the thyroid clonotypes that were expanded above 0.001.

A word on this clonotype: Its antigen is unknown. This sequence may be a read error, since a much larger clone differs from it by one base.

Germline CDR1 and CDR2: MDHEN and SYDVKM. The CDR3 spans 16 residues. TCR beta CDR3 region amplification was performed from RNA transcripts. First-round RT-PCR of the TCR CDR3 relied on the HTBI primer set. TCRdb re-derived calls from the multiplex PCR reads in MiXCR, one entry per CDR3 protein. The sample lists 600,000 to 650,000 distinct CDR3 sequences, about 16% occurring once. Hyperthyroidism, newly diagnosed and lasting under 2 months, affected patients aged 18 to 65. Together with thyroid ultrasound, orbital computed tomography, serum thyroxine and TRAb, clinical symptoms were used for diagnoses.

The clonotype comes from a woman aged 25 to 39 with Graves' hyperthyroidism. The chain employs TRBV28 and TRBJ2-2; 11 bases map to TRBD2. Sequencing input: blood. In DNA form, the CDR3 reads TGTGTCAGCAGCTATGCTAGCGGGAGGTTGACCGGGGAGCTGTTTTTT. Residues: CVSSYASGRLTGELFF.